The next 8 T cell receptor beta chains were all read from a single sample in a study of blood T cell repertoires in COVID-19. The repertoire was sequenced with immunoSEQ multiplex PCR; TCRdb's copy has only in-frame clones and lacks some. The repertoire includes 150,000 to 200,000 clones, roughly 80% of them detected once, and more than 4.5% sits in the top ten. Input material: peripheral blood. The receptors come from a woman in her 30s with acute or convalescent COVID-19.

This rearrangement joins TRBV28 to TRBJ2-7; 11 bases are a match to TRBD2. The CDR3 is 19 amino acids. After removal of 5 bases from V and 3 bases from J, the junction contained 18 bases not matched to a gene. From germline, CDR1 is MDHEN and CDR2 SYDVKM. CDR3 sequence reads: CASSTRIAGGQIGVYEQYF. Here the CDR3 DNA reads TGTGCCAGCAGTACCCGGATAGCGGGGGGGCAGATCGGTGTCTACGAGCAGTACTTC.

This sequence joins TRBV7-2 and TRBJ1-5, with D hard to call. V dropped 0 bases and J dropped 6 bases, with 12 bases sitting between them. Germline loops: CDR1 SGHTA, CDR2 FQGNSA. The CDR3 is made up of 15 amino acids. The CDR3: CASSLAGRKGQPQHF. CDR3 nucleotides: TGTGCCAGCAGCTTAGCCGGCAGGAAAGGTCAGCCCCAGCATTTT.

This chain joins TRBV7-3 and TRBJ2-1; 9 nucleotides align to TRBD1. Germline lookup yields CDR1 SGHTA and CDR2 FQGTGA. V was clipped by 5 bases and J by 9 bases; unmatched bases: 5. The CDR3 sequence is 13 residues long. CDR3 in amino acids: CASSGTGGTEQFF. In DNA form, the CDR3 reads TGTGCCAGCAGCGGTACAGGGGGCACTGAGCAGTTCTTC.

J is TRBJ1-2 and V is TRBV2; D is ambiguous. Germline lookup yields CDR1 SNHLY and CDR2 FYNNEI. CDR3 length: 15 amino acids. V lost 1 base and J 8 bases, leaving 17 bases between the germline ends. The CDR3 DNA reads TGTGCCAGCAGTGAAGGTACGCCCAGTGTGTCGGGCTACACCTTC. This codes for CASSEGTPSVSGYTF.

CDR3 bases: TGTGCCAGCAGCGGCCGGGACAGGGTAACCGGGGAGCTGTTTTTT. It translates to CASSGRDRVTGELFF. The chain couples TRBV9 to TRBJ2-2; 9 nucleotides align to TRBD1. Germline V gene sequence: CDR1 SGDLS, CDR2 YYNGEE. The V segment lost 3 bases and the J segment 5 bases; nucleotides outside the gene matches: 5. This CDR3 spans 15 amino acids.

The chain carries TRBV18 and TRBJ2-2, with TRBD1 as a possible D gene (6 bases). CDR1 is KGHSH and CDR2 is LQKENI in the germline V gene. This CDR3 has 14 amino acids. Trimming removed 8 bases from V and 1 base from J, with 11 bases in between. CDR3 in amino acids: CASVGTQNTGELFF. The CDR3 nucleotides are TGTGCCAGCGTCGGGACACAGAACACCGGGGAGCTGTTTTTT.

The V and J genes are TRBV28 and TRBJ1-2; 7 bases agree with TRBD1. The CDR3 is 15 amino acids. Looked up from germline, CDR1 is MDHEN and CDR2 is SYDVKM. J lost 8 bases, V lost 6 bases, and 15 bases had no gene match. For the CDR3, the DNA is TGTGCCAGCAGCGTCGACTTAGGGGGCGCGGACGGCTACACCTTC. Residues: CASSVDLGGADGYTF.

V gene TRBV7-2 combines with J gene TRBJ1-1; D is unresolved. CDR1 and CDR2 from the germline V gene are SGHTA and FQGNSA. Deletions cut 0 bases from V and 0 bases from J, with 5 bases between. The CDR3 spans 14 residues. CDR3 residues: CASSLASMNTEAFF. For the CDR3, the DNA is TGTGCCAGCAGCTTAGCTTCAATGAACACTGAAGCTTTCTTT. The variable domain in full, with the rest retrieved from reference TRBV7-2 and TRBJ1-1, is GAGVSQSPSNKVTEKGKDVELRCDPISGHTALYWYRQSLGQGLEFLIYFQGNSAPDKSGLPSDRFSAERTGGSVSTLTIQRTQQEDSAVYLCASSLASMNTEAFFGQGTRLTVV.